This entry lists 12 T cell receptor beta chains sequenced from one sample in a study of glioma-infiltrating T cells after dendritic cell vaccination. Method: immunoSEQ multiplex PCR; TCRdb's copy keeps in-frame clones and lacks some. The sample has about 95,000 clones, over 65% seen once. The starting material was blood, obtained before dendritic cell vaccination. Source of these receptors: a human donor with glioblastoma.

This clone has a handful of counts. This chain links TRBV14 with TRBJ1-1; TRBD1 might be the D (6 bases). V was pared by 2 bases and J by 7 bases, with 11 bases between. There are 13 residues in the CDR3. Germline CDR1 SGHDN, CDR2 FVKESK. CDR3 sequence reads: CASSQILQGEAFF. CDR3 nucleotide sequence: TGTGCCAGCAGCCAAATATTACAGGGTGAAGCTTTCTTT. Filled out from reference TRBV14 and TRBJ1-1, the complete variable domain reads EAGVTQFPSHSVIEKGQTVTLRCDPISGHDNLYWYRRVMGKEIKFLLHFVKESKQDESGMPNNRFLAERTGGTYSTLKVQPAELEDSGVYFCASSQILQGEAFFGQGTRLTVV.

This rearrangement joins TRBV6-4 to TRBJ2-7, with TRBD1 as a possible D gene (7 bases). This CDR3 contains 10 residues. Germline values: CDR1 MRHNA, CDR2 SNTAGT. The V and J ends lost 9 bases and 9 bases respectively, with 12 bases between them. The CDR3 bases are TGTGCCAGTAACAGGGGAGGGCAGTACTTC. Amino acids: CASNRGGQYF.

This clone was observed a handful of times. This chain uses TRBV10-3 with TRBJ1-5, with D perhaps TRBD1 (5 bases). V lost 6 bases to trimming and J lost 1 base, with 10 bases between them. In germline, CDR1 is ENHRY, CDR2 SYGVKD. The CDR3 runs to 14 residues. The CDR3 is CAISSDRSNQPQHF. As DNA, the CDR3 is TGTGCCATCAGCTCCGACAGAAGCAATCAGCCCCAGCATTTT.

A note on this clone: The same CDR3 can be traced to other DNA sequences in this sample. J is TRBJ1-4 and V is TRBV6-5; D is undetermined. The length of the CDR3 is 16 residues. Trimming removed 8 bases from V and 2 bases from J, with 18 bases in between. Per germline, CDR1 MNHEY and CDR2 SVGAGI. The chain's CDR3 is CASAYFGQWTNEKLFF. Written as DNA, the CDR3 is TGTGCCAGCGCTTACTTTGGGCAATGGACTAATGAAAAACTGTTTTTT.

This chain joins TRBV5-1 and TRBJ2-3; 15 bases align to TRBD2. The J segment lost 1 base and the V segment lost 4 bases, leaving 1 base of the junction unmatched. This CDR3 is built from 16 residues. Germline CDR1 is SGHRS and CDR2 is YFSETQ. The CDR3 here is CASSRTSGGGTDTQYF. The CDR3 region has the DNA TGCGCCAGCAGCAGGACTAGCGGGGGGGGCACAGATACGCAGTATTTT.

This clone was counted once. The chain employs TRBV19 and TRBJ2-7, with TRBD1 matching 9 bases. The V gene's germline CDR1 is LNHDA and CDR2 SQIVND (reference sequence). The CDR3 runs 16 residues. The ends lost 6 bases at V and 1 base at J; junction bases unmatched: 10. CDR3 residues: CASSRLQGAGSYEQYF. The CDR3 DNA reads as TGTGCCAGTAGCCGATTACAGGGGGCCGGATCCTACGAGCAGTACTTC.

The chain recombines TRBV19 with TRBJ2-1; TRBD1 matches 8 bases. Per the germline V gene, CDR1 is LNHDA and CDR2 is SQIVND (reference sequence). Unmatched junction bases numbered 12, after V lost 3 bases and J lost 8 bases. The CDR3 consists of 16 residues. The CDR3 region has the DNA TGTGCCAGTAGTATCTACTCTGGGACAGGAACCCATGAGCAGTTCTTC. It yields the protein CASSIYSGTGTHEQFF.

The chain employs TRBV6-6 and TRBJ1-1; D gene ambiguous. Germline CDR1 MNHNY, CDR2 SVGAGI (reference sequence). The V gene lost 5 bases and the J gene lost 6 bases, with 13 bases spanning the gap. The CDR3 runs 13 residues. For the CDR3, the DNA is TGTGCCAGCAGTGTTTGGCAGGTTCCTGAAGCTTTCTTT. Amino acid sequence: CASSVWQVPEAFF.

This clone has a single count. The CDR3 nucleotides read TGTGCCAGCAGCCTGAGCGGGAGCAGGACCTACGAGCAGTACTTC. This gives the protein CASSLSGSRTYEQYF. The chain uses TRBV4-2 and TRBJ2-7; 8 bases map to TRBD2. This CDR3 has 15 residues. Germline values: CDR1 LGHNA, CDR2 YNFKEQ. Germline trimming cut 4 bases from V and 2 bases from J; bases unmatched to any gene: 7.

V gene TRBV28 combines with J gene TRBJ1-4; tentative D call: TRBD1 (5 bases). The V and J ends lost 3 bases and 11 bases respectively, with 16 bases between them. The CDR3 is made up of 14 amino acids. The germline V gene encodes CDR1 MDHEN and CDR2 SYDVKM. CDR3 bases: TGTGCCAGCAGTTTTTTCAGGGAGGGTGGGAAACTGTTTTTT. Its protein is CASSFFREGGKLFF.

The chain has TRBV4-1 and TRBJ2-1; 16 nucleotides match TRBD2. This CDR3 contains 16 residues. The germline CDR1 and CDR2 sequences are MGHRA and YSYEKL. Trimming at V came to 3 bases and at J to 7 bases, leaving 3 bases not matched to a gene. The CDR3 coding sequence is TGCGCCAGCAGCCAGGGACTAGCGGGGGGGCCGAATGAGCAGTTCTTC. Translated: CASSQGLAGGPNEQFF.

The genes are TRBV19 and TRBJ1-1; 12 bases line up with TRBD1. The CDR3 spans 16 residues. V lost 4 bases and J lost 3; bases outside the gene matches: 6. Germline V lookup: CDR1 LNHDA, CDR2 SQIVND (reference sequence). The CDR3: CASSRGQGARYTEAFF. The CDR3 nucleotides are TGTGCCAGTAGTAGGGGACAGGGGGCGCGATACACTGAAGCTTTCTTT.